These T cell receptor beta chains were read from a single sample in a study of T cell changes during pregnancy in multiple sclerosis. Repertoires were generated with immunoSEQ multiplex PCR, while TCRdb's copy carries only in-frame clones and drops some. The table includes about 32,000 clones, roughly 91% detected once. The sample here was CD8+ T cells from peripheral blood mononuclear cells, taken in the second trimester of pregnancy. These receptors originate from a female donor in good health, enrolled as a control in a pregnancy study. The CDR3 runs from the conserved cysteine through the conserved F or W. The D gene is left open where the match is weak. The size of a clone is reported for some rows only, either as once, few or many, or as a class for expanded clones.

V gene,clone size,J gene,D gene,CDR3 protein,CDR3 DNA
TRBV11-2,once,TRBJ1-1,.,CASSLVGVNTEAFF,TGTGCCAGCAGCTTAGTCGGGGTGAACACTGAAGCTTTCTTT
TRBV7-2,.,TRBJ1-1,.,CASSVTENTEAFF,TGTGCCAGCAGCGTTACAGAGAACACTGAAGCTTTCTTT
TRBV9,.,TRBJ1-1,TRBD1,CASSTGVTEAFF,TGTGCCAGCAGCACAGGGGTCACTGAAGCTTTCTTT
TRBV10-3,.,TRBJ1-4,TRBD1,CAISVTTGANEKLFF,TGTGCCATCAGTGTCACGACAGGGGCTAATGAAAAACTGTTTTTT
TRBV7-8,.,TRBJ2-1,.,CASSLDLADKYYNEQFF,TGTGCCAGCAGCTTAGATTTAGCGGACAAATACTACAATGAGCAGTTCTTC
TRBV6-1,once,TRBJ2-7,TRBD2,CASSFIAGDTHEQYF,TGTGCCAGCAGTTTTATAGCGGGGGATACCCACGAGCAGTACTTC
TRBV15,large,TRBJ1-1,.,CATSSAGRGERTEAFF,TGTGCCACCAGCAGCGCAGGCAGGGGAGAAAGAACTGAAGCTTTCTTT
TRBV5-1,.,TRBJ2-3,TRBD1,CASSPWGQSSTDTQYF,TGCGCCAGCAGCCCCTGGGGACAGTCTAGCACAGATACGCAGTATTTT
TRBV6-5,.,TRBJ1-2,TRBD1,CASSLTGTGAWGYTF,TGTGCCAGCAGTTTGACCGGGACAGGGGCTTGGGGCTACACCTTC
TRBV29-1,.,TRBJ1-2,.,CSVDLALDSNYGYTF,TGCAGCGTTGATTTGGCCCTGGACAGTAACTATGGCTACACCTTC
TRBV27,.,TRBJ1-4,TRBD1,CASSSAGGGEKLFF,TGTGCCAGCAGTTCCGCAGGGGGCGGTGAAAAACTGTTTTTT
TRBV27,.,TRBJ1-5,.,CASSSFTPPSNQPQHF,TGTGCCAGCAGTTCATTTACTCCACCTAGCAATCAGCCCCAGCATTTT
TRBV4-3,.,TRBJ2-3,TRBD2,CASSYGTSGETDTQYF,TGCGCCAGCAGCTACGGGACTAGCGGGGAGACAGATACGCAGTATTTT
TRBV7-8,.,TRBJ1-2,.,CASSLARFGDSGYGYTF,TGTGCCAGCAGCTTAGCGCGTTTCGGGGACTCCGGCTATGGCTACACCTTC
TRBV4-3,.,TRBJ2-5,TRBD1,CASSRLTGKETQYF,TGCGCCAGCAGCCGGTTGACAGGGAAAGAGACCCAGTACTTC
TRBV9,.,TRBJ1-5,TRBD1,CASSLTGTVFEPQHF,TGTGCCAGCAGCCTCACCGGGACAGTTTTTGAGCCCCAGCATTTT
TRBV19,.,TRBJ1-2,.,CASSFWGPEGYTF,TGTGCCAGTAGTTTTTGGGGGCCGGAAGGCTACACCTTC
TRBV27,once,TRBJ1-2,TRBD1,CASSSRGASLYGYTF,TGTGCCAGCAGTTCCAGGGGGGCCAGTCTCTATGGCTACACCTTC
TRBV6-1,.,TRBJ2-1,TRBD2,CASSEWVHGGGGSSYNEQFF,TGTGCCAGCAGTGAATGGGTTCATGGCGGGGGAGGGAGCTCCTACAATGAGCAGTTCTTC
TRBV4-3,.,TRBJ2-2,.,CASSPSNLGGNTGELFF,TGCGCCAGCAGCCCCTCCAATTTGGGGGGGAACACCGGGGAGCTGTTTTTT
TRBV5-1,.,TRBJ1-1,.,CASSGQGFAEAFF,TGCGCCAGCAGCGGCCAGGGTTTCGCTGAAGCTTTCTTT
TRBV2,.,TRBJ1-1,TRBD1,CASRPPVTGMNTEAFF,TGTGCCAGCAGACCACCCGTGACAGGGATGAACACTGAAGCTTTCTTT